This T cell receptor beta chain appears in the sequencing data of a study of shared clonotypes between healthy human individuals. Across the study: The donor pool was made up of a couple of women and three men aged 18 to 49.

With regard to this clone: Its antigen is as yet unknown.

Study outcomes and limitations: Among a handful of donors, approximately 5% of naive CD4 clonotypes were found in common.

After removal of 0 bases from V and 8 bases from J, the junction contained 12 bases not matched to a gene. There are 17 residues in the CDR3. From germline, CDR1 is LGHNA and CDR2 YSLEER. Assay used: immunoSEQ multiplex PCR; TCRdb lists only in-frame clones, some missing. The top ten clones hold approximately 0.5% of a sample with roughly 1 million clones, approximately 78% of them seen once. V is TRBV4-3 and J is TRBJ2-1; 8 bases fit TRBD2. The source material was memory CD4+ T cells from PBMCs. Sample subset: CD45RA-negative fraction. This clonotype originated in a young man in good health. Some clones in this sample may be carry-over from other donors' samples. This CDR3 is CASSQDWGGRFQDEQFF. The CDR3 nucleotides read TGCGCCAGCAGCCAAGATTGGGGCGGGAGGTTTCAAGATGAGCAGTTCTTC.